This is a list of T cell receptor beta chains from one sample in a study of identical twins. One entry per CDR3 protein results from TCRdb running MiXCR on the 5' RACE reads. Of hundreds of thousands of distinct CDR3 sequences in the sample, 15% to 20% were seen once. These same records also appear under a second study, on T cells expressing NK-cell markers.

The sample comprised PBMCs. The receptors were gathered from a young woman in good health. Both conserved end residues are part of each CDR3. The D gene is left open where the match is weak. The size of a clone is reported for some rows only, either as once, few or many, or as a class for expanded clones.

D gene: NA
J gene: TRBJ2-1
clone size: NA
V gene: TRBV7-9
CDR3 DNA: TGTGCCAGCAGCGGGCCGAGGGACTTCCTCTACAATGAGCAGTTCTTC
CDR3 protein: CASSGPRDFLYNEQFF

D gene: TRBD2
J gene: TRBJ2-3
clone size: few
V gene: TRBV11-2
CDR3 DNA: TGTGCCAGCAGCACACTAGCGGGAGACGTGGGCGATACGCAGTATTTT
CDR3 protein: CASSTLAGDVGDTQYF

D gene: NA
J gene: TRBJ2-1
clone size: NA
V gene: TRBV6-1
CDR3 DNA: TGTGCCAGCAGACCCGGGCCATACAATGAGCAGTTCTTC
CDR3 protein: CASRPGPYNEQFF

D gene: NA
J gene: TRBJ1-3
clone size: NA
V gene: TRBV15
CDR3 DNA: TGTGCCACCAGCAACCGCGGTTTGGGCACCATATATTTT
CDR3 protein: CATSNRGLGTIYF

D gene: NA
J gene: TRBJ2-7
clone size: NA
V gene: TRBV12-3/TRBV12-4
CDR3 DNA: TGTGCCAGCAGTTTAGGAGTTGGGAAGGTCTACGAGCAGTACTTC
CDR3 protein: CASSLGVGKVYEQYF

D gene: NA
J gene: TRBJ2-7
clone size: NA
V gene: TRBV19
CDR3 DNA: TGTGCCAGTAGGCCCAGGGGACTACCATACTACGAGCAGTACTTC
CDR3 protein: CASRPRGLPYYEQYF

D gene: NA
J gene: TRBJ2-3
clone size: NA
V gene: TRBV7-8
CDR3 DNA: TGTGCCAGCAGCTTAGGGACCCATTTCGATACGCAGTATTTT
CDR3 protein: CASSLGTHFDTQYF

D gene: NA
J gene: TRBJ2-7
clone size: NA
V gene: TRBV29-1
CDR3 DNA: TGCAGCGTTTTCCGAGGCAGCTCCTACGAGCAGTACTTC
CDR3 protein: CSVFRGSSYEQYF

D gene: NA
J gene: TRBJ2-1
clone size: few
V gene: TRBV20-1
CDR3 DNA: TGCAGTGCTAACCACCGGGCCTCGGAGCAGTTCTTC
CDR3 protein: CSANHRASEQFF

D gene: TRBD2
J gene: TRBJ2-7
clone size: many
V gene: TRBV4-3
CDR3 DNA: TGCGCCAGCAGCCCAGGGACTAGCGGGGGCTACGAGCAGTACTTC
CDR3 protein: CASSPGTSGGYEQYF

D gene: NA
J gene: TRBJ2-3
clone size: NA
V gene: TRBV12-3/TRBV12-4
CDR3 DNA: TGTGCCAGCAGTTTTAGGGCCAGGAAGGGGACAGATACGCAGTATTTT
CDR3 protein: CASSFRARKGTDTQYF

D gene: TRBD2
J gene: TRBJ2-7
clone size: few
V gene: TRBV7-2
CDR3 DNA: TGTGCCAGCAGCCCCCGTCCGGGACTAGCGCAGTCCGAGCAGTACTTC
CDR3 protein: CASSPRPGLAQSEQYF

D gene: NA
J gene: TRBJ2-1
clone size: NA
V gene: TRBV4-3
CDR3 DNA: TGCGCCAGCAGCCAAGATTGGGGGAGCTCCTACAATGAGCAGTTCTTC
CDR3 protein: CASSQDWGSSYNEQFF

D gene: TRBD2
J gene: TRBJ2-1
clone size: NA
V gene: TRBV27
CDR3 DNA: TGTGCCAGCAGTTCCCGTAGGACTAGCGGGACCTACAATGAGCAGTTCTTC
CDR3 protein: CASSSRRTSGTYNEQFF

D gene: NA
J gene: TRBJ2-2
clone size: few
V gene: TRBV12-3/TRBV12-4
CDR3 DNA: TGTGCCAGCACTCAGACGTACACCGGGGAGCTGTTTTTT
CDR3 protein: CASTQTYTGELFF

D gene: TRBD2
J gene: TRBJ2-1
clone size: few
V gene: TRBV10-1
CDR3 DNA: TGCGCCAGCAGTGAGTCGGTAGCGGGGGGGCTCAATGAGCAGTTCTTC
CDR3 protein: CASSESVAGGLNEQFF

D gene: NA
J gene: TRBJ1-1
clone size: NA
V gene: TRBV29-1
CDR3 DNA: TGCAGCACCGGGACATCGAACACTGAAGCTTTCTTT
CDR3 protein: CSTGTSNTEAFF

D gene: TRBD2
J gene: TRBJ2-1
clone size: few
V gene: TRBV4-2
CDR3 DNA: TGTGCCAGCAGCCAAGGTGCCGGGGGGTTCAATGAGCAGTTCTTC
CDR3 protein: CASSQGAGGFNEQFF

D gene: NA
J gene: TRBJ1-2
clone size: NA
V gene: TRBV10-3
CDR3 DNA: TGTGCCATCAGGAAGGGGACTGATCCTAACTATGGCTACACCTTC
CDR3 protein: CAIRKGTDPNYGYTF

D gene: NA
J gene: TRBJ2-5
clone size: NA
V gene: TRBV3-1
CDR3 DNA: TGTGCCAGCAGCCCCATTAAAAGGGTCCAAGAGACCCTGTACTTC
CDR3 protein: CASSPIKRVQETLYF

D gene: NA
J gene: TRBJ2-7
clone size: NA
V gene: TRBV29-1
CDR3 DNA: TGCAGCGTTGGCGCCACCTACGAGCAGTACTTC
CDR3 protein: CSVGATYEQYF

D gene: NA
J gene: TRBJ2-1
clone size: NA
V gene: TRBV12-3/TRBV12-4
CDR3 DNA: TGTGCCAGCAAGCAGGGGATAGCCAATGAGCAGTTCTTC
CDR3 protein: CASKQGIANEQFF

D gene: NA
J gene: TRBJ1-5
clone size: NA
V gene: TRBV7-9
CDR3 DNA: TGTGCCAGCAGCTTTCACGGAAGCAATCAGCCCCAGCATTTT
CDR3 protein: CASSFHGSNQPQHF